This is a list of T cell receptor beta chains from one sample in a study of Graves' ophthalmopathy and Graves' hyperthyroidism. MiXCR, run by TCRdb on the multiplex PCR reads, gives a single entry per CDR3 protein. The profile shows about 390,000 distinct CDR3 sequences, roughly 14% of them singletons. Specimen: peripheral blood. The receptor set was obtained from a young woman with stable Graves' hyperthyroidism. CDR3s include the opening cysteine and the closing phenylalanine or tryptophan. D genes are given only for firm matches. The listing skips clone size in some rows; elsewhere it reads once, few, many or a size class.

d_gene,abundance,v_gene,j_gene,CDR3nt,CDR3aa
NA,many,TRBV6-1,TRBJ1-2,TGTGCCAGCAGTGAAGTAGACAGTTGGGGCTACACCTTC,CASSEVDSWGYTF
NA,NA,TRBV6-1,TRBJ2-7,TGTGCCAGCAGGGGAATTCAGGGGCGTTCCCCCTACGAGCAGTACTTC,CASRGIQGRSPYEQYF
NA,many,TRBV28,TRBJ2-6,TGTGCCAGCAGTCCCGGGGTCGGGGCCAACGTCCTGACTTTC,CASSPGVGANVLTF
NA,NA,TRBV19,TRBJ1-2,TGTGCCAGTAGTGTCTCCGGGACCCTGTCGCGGGGCTACACCTTC,CASSVSGTLSRGYTF
NA,many,TRBV12-3/TRBV12-4,TRBJ1-1,TGTGCCAGCAGTTTGTTACAGAACACTGAAGCTTTCTTT,CASSLLQNTEAFF
NA,many,TRBV7-2,TRBJ2-7,TGTGCCAGCAGCTTAGTGGTAGGGCAGACCTACGAGCAGTACTTC,CASSLVVGQTYEQYF
NA,NA,TRBV2,TRBJ2-2,TGTGCCAGCTCTGAGCAGGGGGGCACCGGGGAGCTGTTTTTT,CASSEQGGTGELFF
NA,many,TRBV6-2/TRBV6-3,TRBJ2-2,TGTGCCAGCAATTACCCCCGACTGGGTAGGGACACCGGGGAGCTGTTTTTT,CASNYPRLGRDTGELFF
NA,NA,TRBV12-3/TRBV12-4,TRBJ2-4,TGTGCCAGCAGTACCTTCGCAGGGGGGTTTGGAGCCAAAAACATTCAGTACTTC,CASSTFAGGFGAKNIQYF
NA,many,TRBV2,TRBJ2-4,TGTGCCAGCGGGTGGAAGGGAGCCAAAAACATTCAGTACTTC,CASGWKGAKNIQYF
NA,many,TRBV25-1,TRBJ2-2,TGTGCCAGCAGTGAAATCCTTAGCTCCGGGGAGCTGTTTTTT,CASSEILSSGELFF
NA,many,TRBV27,TRBJ1-1,TGTGCCAGCAGGGCCCGGGGGCAGACGAACACTGAAGCTTTCTTT,CASRARGQTNTEAFF
TRBD1,many,TRBV6-1,TRBJ1-1,TGTGCCAGCAGTGCGGACAGGGAGGTAACTGAAGCTTTCTTT,CASSADREVTEAFF
NA,many,TRBV29-1,TRBJ2-2,TGCAGCGTGCCCGACTTGTGGACCGGGGAGCTGTTTTTT,CSVPDLWTGELFF
NA,NA,TRBV11-2,TRBJ2-6,TGTGCCAGCATCCTGCGACAGAAGAGCTCTGAGGCCGACGTCCTGACTTTC,CASILRQKSSEADVLTF
NA,many,TRBV19,TRBJ1-6,TGTGCCAGTAAGGTGCAGACGGCTAATTCACCCCTCCACTTT,CASKVQTANSPLHF
TRBD1,NA,TRBV6-2/TRBV6-3,TRBJ1-2,TGTGCCAGCAGTTACCCGGGGCGGGACAGGGCCCTCTATGGCTACACCTTC,CASSYPGRDRALYGYTF